These 20 T cell receptor beta chains were all obtained from the same sample, sequenced in a study of technical replicates of blood from several donors. Clones were read by immunoSEQ multiplex PCR, and TCRdb kept only the in-frame ones, dropping some. The sample lists about 89,000 clones, just under 95% occurring once. The sequencing sample was made of T cells isolated from PBMCs. The receptor set was obtained from a human donor in good health.

The DNA of the CDR3 is TGTGCCAGCAGTCCCCCCTCTCACGAGCAGTACTTC. This translates into CASSPPSHEQYF. This sequence joins TRBV28 and TRBJ2-7; D not resolved. V was pared by 5 bases and J by 5 bases, with 10 bases between. Germline lookup yields CDR1 MDHEN and CDR2 SYDVKM. The CDR3 loop spans 12 amino acids.

The J gene is TRBJ1-4, the V gene TRBV6-5, with 9 positions matching TRBD1. CDR3 length: 14 residues. The junction had 7 bases not matched to a gene; V was cut back by 6 bases and J by 8 bases. Germline V lookup: CDR1 MNHEY, CDR2 SVGAGI. The CDR3 region is CASRSGTGREKLFF. DNA of the CDR3: TGTGCCAGCAGGTCTGGGACAGGGAGGGAAAAACTGTTTTTT.

The chain employs TRBV5-1 and TRBJ2-7, with 7 bases that match TRBD1. The CDR3 contains 16 residues. CDR1 is SGHRS and CDR2 is YFSETQ in the germline V gene. V lost 5 bases and J lost 2; bases outside the gene matches: 13. The DNA of the CDR3 is TGCGCCAGCAGGCCATCACAGGGGACGGGGACCTACGAGCAGTACTTC. Its translation is CASRPSQGTGTYEQYF.

The chain joins TRBV5-1 to TRBJ2-4, with a possible D match to TRBD2 (6 bases). The CDR3 is made up of 19 amino acids. The germline V gene has CDR1 SGHRS and CDR2 YFSETQ. Trimming took off 4 bases at V and 0 bases at J, with 23 bases between the two ends. The CDR3 sequence is CASSETGAGGKLAKNIQYF. CDR3 DNA: TGCGCCAGCAGCGAAACCGGGGCAGGAGGGAAACTAGCCAAAAACATTCAGTACTTC.

The chain joins TRBV4-1 to TRBJ2-5, with D possibly TRBD2 on 6 matching bases. Trimming took off 0 bases at V and 5 bases at J, with 10 bases between the two ends. CDR1 is MGHRA, CDR2 YSYEKL, per germline. This CDR3 contains 14 residues. The CDR3 sequence: CASSQDGLAETQYF. CDR3 DNA sequence: TGCGCCAGCAGCCAAGATGGTCTAGCGGAGACCCAGTACTTC.

The chain is built from TRBV12-5 and TRBJ2-1, with D possibly TRBD1 on 6 matching bases. Trimming removed 0 bases from V and 9 bases from J, with 18 bases in between. Looked up from germline, CDR1 is LGHNT and CDR2 is FRNRAP. CDR3 length: 16 amino acids. The CDR3 DNA follows: TGTGCTAGTGGTTTGGTACTTGGGGGCGATTACTTTGAGCAGTTCTTC. Residues: CASGLVLGGDYFEQFF.

The chain uses TRBV9 and TRBJ2-1; D is perhaps TRBD2 (5 bases). The CDR3 runs to 15 residues. Trimming stripped 0 bases from V and 4 bases from J, with 11 bases between. Germline CDR1 SGDLS, CDR2 YYNGEE. The CDR3 protein is CASSVDRRVYNEQFF. CDR3 in DNA: TGTGCCAGCAGCGTAGATCGGCGGGTATACAATGAGCAGTTCTTC.

V usage is TRBV7-9 and J usage is TRBJ1-2, with D unresolved. The CDR3 is made up of 15 amino acids. V lost 4 bases, J lost 8 bases, and 20 bases lay in between. The germline V gene encodes CDR1 SEHNR and CDR2 FQNEAQ (reference sequence). The CDR3 bases are TGTGCCAGCAGCTCCTTACCTGGAGTTCCCAAGGGCTACACCTTC. This gives the protein CASSSLPGVPKGYTF.

The rearrangement uses TRBV28 and TRBJ2-7; 9 bases line up with TRBD1. CDR3 length: 14 amino acids. Trimming at V came to 5 bases and at J to 6 bases, leaving 8 bases not matched to a gene. Germline values: CDR1 MDHEN, CDR2 SYDVKM. The CDR3, as DNA: TGTGCCAGCAGTCAAGGGACAGGGTACGGCGAGCAGTACTTC. Its translation is CASSQGTGYGEQYF.

Regarding this clone: One junction end disagrees with the germline gene, perhaps due to a read error. V gene TRBV7-9 combines with J gene TRBJ2-1; weak D call: TRBD1 (5 bases). CDR3 length equals 12 residues. Per the germline V gene, CDR1 is SEHNR and CDR2 is FQNEAQ (reference sequence). For the CDR3, the DNA is TGTGCCAGCAGCTTATTGACACCATTAGGGGTCTTC. Translation: CASSLLTPLGVF.

This rearrangement joins TRBV4-2 to TRBJ2-1; TRBD2 aligns across 9 bases. V trimming: 3 bases; J trimming: 9 bases; junction bases outside the gene matches: 9. Germline V gene sequence: CDR1 LGHNA, CDR2 YNFKEQ. The CDR3 has 15 residues. The CDR3 nucleotides are TGTGCCAGCAGCCATTATAAGCGGGAGGCTGGTGAGCAGTTCTTC. It yields the protein CASSHYKREAGEQFF.

The DNA of the CDR3 is TGTGCCAGCAGTTTAATTCGTCGGGACAATGAGCAGTTCTTC. Amino acid sequence: CASSLIRRDNEQFF. The chain joins TRBV27 to TRBJ2-1; no clear D gene. Germline V gene lookup returns CDR1 MNHEY and CDR2 SMNVEV (reference sequence). Trimming removed 2 bases from V and 5 bases from J, with 10 bases in between. CDR3 size: 14 residues.

The chain has TRBV19 and TRBJ2-5; D gene ambiguous. Trimming took off 3 bases at V and 4 bases at J, with 15 bases between the two ends. In germline, CDR1 is LNHDA, CDR2 SQIVND (reference sequence). CDR3 length equals 15 residues. The CDR3 is CASSISEITPETQYF. In DNA, the CDR3 is TGTGCCAGTAGTATCTCTGAGATCACCCCAGAGACCCAGTACTTC.

The chain joins TRBV4-1 to TRBJ2-3; TRBD2 matches 7 bases. J was trimmed by 2 bases and V by 0 bases; bases with no gene match: 14. Germline values: CDR1 MGHRA, CDR2 YSYEKL. This CDR3 region has 19 residues. The DNA for the CDR3 is TGCGCCAGCAGCCAAGATCTGCTAGCCGGGCGGGGGAACACAGATACGCAGTATTTT. Protein: CASSQDLLAGRGNTDTQYF.

For the CDR3, the DNA is TGTGCCAGCAGTGCCCGGTGGGGGGGGAACACTGAAGCTTTCTTT. It codes for CASSARWGGNTEAFF. The chain links TRBV28 to TRBJ1-1; D might be TRBD1 (5 bases). The CDR3 loop spans 15 amino acids. In germline, CDR1 is MDHEN, CDR2 SYDVKM. V was cut by 5 bases and J by 1 base, with 14 bases left in between. The complete variable domain, with remaining parts taken from reference TRBV28 and TRBJ1-1, reads DVKVTQSSRYLVKRTGEKVFLECVQDMDHENMFWYRQDPGLGLRLIYFSYDVKMKEKGDIPEGYSVSREKKERFSLILESASTNQTSMYLCASSARWGGNTEAFFGQGTRLTVV.

This sequence joins TRBV14 and TRBJ2-3, with 7 bases aligning to TRBD2. CDR3 size: 14 residues. Germline CDR1 and CDR2: SGHDN and FVKESK. Trimming took 4 bases from V and 2 from J; bases not matched to a gene: 3. In DNA form, the CDR3 reads TGTGCCAGCAGCCTACTAGCGTCCACAGATACGCAGTATTTT. Translating it yields CASSLLASTDTQYF.

The V gene is TRBV27, the J gene TRBJ1-6; TRBD1 matches at 12 bases. The length of the CDR3 is 16 residues. From germline, CDR1 is MNHEY and CDR2 SMNVEV (reference sequence). V lost 5 bases to trimming and J lost 4 bases; unmatched junction nucleotides: 3. The CDR3 DNA sequence: TGTGCCAGCAGTGGGACAGGGGGCCTTTATAATTCACCCCTCCACTTT. This sequence encodes CASSGTGGLYNSPLHF.

The CDR3 coding sequence is TGCGCCAGCAGCCAAGATGGCCAGCGGATCCTCAATGAGCAGTTCTTC. Translating gives CASSQDGQRILNEQFF. J is TRBJ2-1 and V is TRBV4-1; TRBD2 is a possible D gene (5 bases). Germline CDR1 is MGHRA and CDR2 is YSYEKL. This CDR3 region has 16 residues. Trimming removed 0 bases from V and 6 bases from J, with 15 bases in between.

The chain uses TRBV5-4 and TRBJ1-2; 10 bases match TRBD1. In germline, CDR1 is SGHNT, CDR2 YYREEE (reference sequence). Trimming took 3 bases from V and 6 from J; bases not matched to a gene: 2. The CDR3 totals 13 residues. The CDR3 nucleotides read TGTGCCAGCAGCTGGACAGGGGGGAATGGCTACACCTTC. Its translation: CASSWTGGNGYTF.

The J gene is TRBJ1-1, the V gene TRBV7-6; D possibly corresponds to TRBD1 (6 bases). Germline CDR1 and CDR2: SGHVS and FNYEAQ. CDR3 length: 12 amino acids. Trimming shortened V by 5 bases and J by 4 bases, and 8 bases separated the two germline ends. The CDR3 DNA is TGTGCCAGCAGCGAGACAGGCACTGAAGCTTTCTTT. Protein sequence: CASSETGTEAFF.